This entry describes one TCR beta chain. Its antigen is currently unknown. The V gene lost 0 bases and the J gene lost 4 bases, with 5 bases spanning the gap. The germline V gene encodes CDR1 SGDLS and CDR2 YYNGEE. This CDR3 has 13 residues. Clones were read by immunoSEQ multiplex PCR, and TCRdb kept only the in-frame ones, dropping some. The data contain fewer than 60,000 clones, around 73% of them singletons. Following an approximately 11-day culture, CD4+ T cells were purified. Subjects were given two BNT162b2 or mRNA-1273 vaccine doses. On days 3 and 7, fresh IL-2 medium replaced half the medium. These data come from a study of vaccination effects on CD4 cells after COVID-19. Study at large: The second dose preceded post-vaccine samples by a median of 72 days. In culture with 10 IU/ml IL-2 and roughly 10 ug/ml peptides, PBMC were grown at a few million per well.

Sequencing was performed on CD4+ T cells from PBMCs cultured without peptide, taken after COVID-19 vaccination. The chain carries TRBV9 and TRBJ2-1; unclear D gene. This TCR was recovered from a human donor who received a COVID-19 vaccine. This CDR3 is CASSVGQYNEQFF. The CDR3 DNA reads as TGTGCCAGCAGCGTAGGGCAGTACAATGAGCAGTTCTTC.